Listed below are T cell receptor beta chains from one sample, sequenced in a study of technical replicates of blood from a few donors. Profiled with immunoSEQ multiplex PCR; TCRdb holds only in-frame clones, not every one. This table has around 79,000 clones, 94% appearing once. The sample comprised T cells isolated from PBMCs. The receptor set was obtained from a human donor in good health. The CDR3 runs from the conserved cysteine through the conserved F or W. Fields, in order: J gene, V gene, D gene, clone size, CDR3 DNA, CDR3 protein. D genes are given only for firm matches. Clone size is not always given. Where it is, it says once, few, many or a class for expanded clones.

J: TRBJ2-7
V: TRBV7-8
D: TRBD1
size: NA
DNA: TGTGCCAGCAGCGGGACAGTATCCTACGAGCAGTACTTC
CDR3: CASSGTVSYEQYF

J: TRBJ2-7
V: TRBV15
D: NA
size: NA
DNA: TGTGCCACCAGCAGAGCTTCGAAAGCCGAGCAGTACTTC
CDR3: CATSRASKAEQYF

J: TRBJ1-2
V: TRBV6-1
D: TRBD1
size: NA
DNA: TGTGCCAGCAGTCCATGGGACAGGCTCTATGGCTACACCTTC
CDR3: CASSPWDRLYGYTF

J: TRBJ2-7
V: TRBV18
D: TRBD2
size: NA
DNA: TGTGCCAGCTCACCGCCAGCGGGGCTAGCTTACGAGCAGTACTTC
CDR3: CASSPPAGLAYEQYF

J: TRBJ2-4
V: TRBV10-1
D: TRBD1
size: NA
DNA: TGCGCCAGCAGTGATTTTGGACAGGATCACATTCAGTACTTC
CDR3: CASSDFGQDHIQYF

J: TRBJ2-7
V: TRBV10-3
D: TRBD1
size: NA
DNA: TGTGCCATCGCCGGGGGGACAGGGTCCTACGAGCAGTACTTC
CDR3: CAIAGGTGSYEQYF

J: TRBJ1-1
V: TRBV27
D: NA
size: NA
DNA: TGTGCCAGCAGTTTAGGAGATACTGAAGCTTTCTTT
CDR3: CASSLGDTEAFF

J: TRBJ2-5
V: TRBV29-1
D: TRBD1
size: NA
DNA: TGCAGCGTGGAGAGCGGGGACAGGGGGATCCAAGAGACCCAGTACTTC
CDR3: CSVESGDRGIQETQYF

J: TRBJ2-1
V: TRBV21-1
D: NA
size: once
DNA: TGTGCCAGCAGCCGGACTAGCGGGAGTGGGACATTGGGCTCCTACAATGAGCAGTTCTTC
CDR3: CASSRTSGSGTLGSYNEQFF

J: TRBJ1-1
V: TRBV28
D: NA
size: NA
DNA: TGTGCCAGCAGCGCCCCCTATGGGAACACTGAAGCTTTCTTT
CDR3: CASSAPYGNTEAFF

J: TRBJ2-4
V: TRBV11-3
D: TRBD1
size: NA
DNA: TGTGCCAGCAGCCCACAGTGGACAGGGGAAAACATTCAGTACTTC
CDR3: CASSPQWTGENIQYF

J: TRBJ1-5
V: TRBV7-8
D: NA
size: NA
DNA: TGTGCCAGCAGCTTATCGCGGTTTGAGGTTTTTCAGCCCCAGCATTTT
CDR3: CASSLSRFEVFQPQHF

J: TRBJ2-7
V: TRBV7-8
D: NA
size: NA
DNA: TGTGCCAGCAGCTTTAGCACCTACGAGCAGTACTTC
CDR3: CASSFSTYEQYF

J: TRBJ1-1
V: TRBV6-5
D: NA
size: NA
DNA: TGTGCCAGCAGTTACGGGGGAGGTACTGAAGCTTTCTTT
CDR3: CASSYGGGTEAFF

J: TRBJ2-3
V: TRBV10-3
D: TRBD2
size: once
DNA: TGTGCCATCAGTGGTGAGCGCCTAGCGGGAGGTGGTGATACGCAGTATTTT
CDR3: CAISGERLAGGGDTQYF

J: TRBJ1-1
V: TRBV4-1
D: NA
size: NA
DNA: TGCGCCAGCAGCCAAGTACAGAACACTGAAGCTTTCTTT
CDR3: CASSQVQNTEAFF

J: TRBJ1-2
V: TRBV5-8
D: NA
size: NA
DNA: TGTGCCAGCATCTTCCCGGGACACAACAGCCTCAGCTATGGCTACACCTTC
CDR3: CASIFPGHNSLSYGYTF

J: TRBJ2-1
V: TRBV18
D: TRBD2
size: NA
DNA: TGTGCCAGCTCACTTGGACTAGCCAAAAACAATGAGCAGTTCTTC
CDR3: CASSLGLAKNNEQFF

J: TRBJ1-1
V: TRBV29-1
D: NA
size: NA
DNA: TGCAGCGTTGAGGCAGGGTGGAACACTGAAGCTTTCTTT
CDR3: CSVEAGWNTEAFF

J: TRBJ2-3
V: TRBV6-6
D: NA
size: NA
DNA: TGTGCCAGCAGTTACTCGGGACTTGCCACAGATACGCAGTATTTT
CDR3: CASSYSGLATDTQYF

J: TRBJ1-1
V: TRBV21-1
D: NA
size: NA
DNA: TGTGCCAGCAGTCAGAAGGACAGGGTTAACACTGAAGCTTTCTTT
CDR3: CASSQKDRVNTEAFF

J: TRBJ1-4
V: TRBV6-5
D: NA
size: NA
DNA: TGTGCCAGCAGTTACTCGTTCGGGGGGACTGAAAAACTGTTTTTT
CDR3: CASSYSFGGTEKLFF

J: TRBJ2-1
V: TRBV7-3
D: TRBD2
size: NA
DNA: TGTGCCAGCAGCCCGACGACTAGCGGGAGTCGCAATGAGCAGTTCTTC
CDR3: CASSPTTSGSRNEQFF

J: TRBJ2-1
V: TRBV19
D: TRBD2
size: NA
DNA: TGTGCCAGTAGTGGAGCGGGGGCCCTTCAAGAGCAGTTCTTC
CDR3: CASSGAGALQEQFF

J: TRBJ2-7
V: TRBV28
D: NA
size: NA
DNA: TGTGCCAGCACCGGAGGGCGGGAAGTGAGCTACGAGCAGTACTTC
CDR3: CASTGGREVSYEQYF

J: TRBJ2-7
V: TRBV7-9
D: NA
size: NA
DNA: TGTGCCAGCAGCTTCCGACTTGCAGATGATTACGAGCAGTACTTC
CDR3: CASSFRLADDYEQYF

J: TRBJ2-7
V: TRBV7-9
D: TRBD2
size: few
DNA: TGTGCCATCCGGGGGCTAGCGGGTGTGGAGCAGTACTTC
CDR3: CAIRGLAGVEQYF

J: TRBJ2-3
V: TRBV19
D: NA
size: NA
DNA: TGTGCCAGTAGTGGTAATGGCCGAGGGACAGATACGCAGTATTTT
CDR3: CASSGNGRGTDTQYF

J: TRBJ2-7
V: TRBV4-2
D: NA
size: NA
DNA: TGTGCCAGCAGCCAAGCCCATGCTAGCTCCTACGAGCAGTACTTC
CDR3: CASSQAHASSYEQYF

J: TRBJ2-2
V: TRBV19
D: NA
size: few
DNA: TGTGCCAGTACCTCTCGGGTTCCCGGGGAGCTGTTTTTT
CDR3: CASTSRVPGELFF

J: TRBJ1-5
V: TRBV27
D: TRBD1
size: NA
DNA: TGTGCCAGCAGCGATACAGGGGCTCAGCCCCAGCATTTT
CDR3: CASSDTGAQPQHF

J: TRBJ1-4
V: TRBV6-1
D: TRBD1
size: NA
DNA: TGTGCCAGCAGTCTCATGGGACAGCCGAATGAAAAACTGTTTTTT
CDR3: CASSLMGQPNEKLFF

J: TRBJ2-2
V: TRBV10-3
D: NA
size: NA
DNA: TGTGCCATCAGTGGCCGGGACATTTCGAACACCGGGGAGCTGTTTTTT
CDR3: CAISGRDISNTGELFF

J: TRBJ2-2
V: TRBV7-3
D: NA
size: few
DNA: TGTGCCAGCAGCGTTTATCCCGGGACCGGGGAGCTGTTTTTT
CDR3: CASSVYPGTGELFF

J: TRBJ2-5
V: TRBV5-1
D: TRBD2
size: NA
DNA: TGCGCCAGCAGCTTGGCCCCGGGACTAGCGGACCAAGAGACCCAGTACTTC
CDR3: CASSLAPGLADQETQYF

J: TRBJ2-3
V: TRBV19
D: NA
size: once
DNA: TGTGCCAGTAGTATAGATCTCGAGGGAACAGATACGCAGTATTTT
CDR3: CASSIDLEGTDTQYF

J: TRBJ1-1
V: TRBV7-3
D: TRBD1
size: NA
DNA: TGTGCCAGCAGCTTATCTAGGACAGGGAGCCGATGGGACACTGAAGCTTTCTTT
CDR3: CASSLSRTGSRWDTEAFF

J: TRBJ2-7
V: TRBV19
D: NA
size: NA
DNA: TGTGCCAGTAGTATAGGGCCCGCCTACGAGCAGTACTTC
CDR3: CASSIGPAYEQYF

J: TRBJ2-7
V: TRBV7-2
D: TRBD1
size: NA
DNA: TGTGCCAGCAGCCCGTTTCCGGGACAGGGCGAGCAGTACTTC
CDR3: CASSPFPGQGEQYF

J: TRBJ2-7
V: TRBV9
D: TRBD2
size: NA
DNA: TGTGCCAGCAGCGCCGGACTAGCTACCTACGAGCAGTACTTC
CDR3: CASSAGLATYEQYF

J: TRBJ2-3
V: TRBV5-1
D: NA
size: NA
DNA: TGCGCCAGCAGCCTCACGACAGCTCAAGATACGCAGTATTTT
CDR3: CASSLTTAQDTQYF

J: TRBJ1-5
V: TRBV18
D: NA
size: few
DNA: TGTGCCAGCTCACCACCGTTTACAGGGAAGAGCAATCAGCCCCAGCATTTT
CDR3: CASSPPFTGKSNQPQHF

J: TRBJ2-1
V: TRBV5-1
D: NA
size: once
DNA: TGCGCCAGCAGCAAATTGAGCGATGAGCAGTTCTTC
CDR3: CASSKLSDEQFF

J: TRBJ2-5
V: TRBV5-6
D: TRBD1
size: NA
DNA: TGTGCCAGCAGCCCTCCATTAGGGACAGGGGGAGAGACCCAGTACTTC
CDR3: CASSPPLGTGGETQYF

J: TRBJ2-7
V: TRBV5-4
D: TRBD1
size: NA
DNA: TGTGCCAGCAGCTTGGGACAGGGGGCCTACGAGCAGTACTTC
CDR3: CASSLGQGAYEQYF

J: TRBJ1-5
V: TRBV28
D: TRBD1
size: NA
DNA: TGTGCCAGCAGTTGGACAGGGGGCAGTCAGCCCCAGCATTTT
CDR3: CASSWTGGSQPQHF

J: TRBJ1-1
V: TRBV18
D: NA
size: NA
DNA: TGTGCCAGCTCACCACCGGCCGGGGGTGGGACCCAAGCTTTCTTT
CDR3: CASSPPAGGGTQAFF

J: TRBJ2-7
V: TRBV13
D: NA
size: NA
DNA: TGTGCCAGCAGCTTTGGTGAACGGGGAGCCTACGAGCAGTACTTC
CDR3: CASSFGERGAYEQYF

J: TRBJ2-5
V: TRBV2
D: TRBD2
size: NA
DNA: TGTGCCAGCAGTGACGGACTAGCGGGAGGAGAGACCCAGTACTTC
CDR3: CASSDGLAGGETQYF

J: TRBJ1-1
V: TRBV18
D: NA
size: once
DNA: TGTGCCAGCTCACCACAGGGGGAAGGTACTGAAGCTTTCTTT
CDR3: CASSPQGEGTEAFF

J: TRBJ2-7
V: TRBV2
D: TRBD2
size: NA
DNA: TGTGCCAAGACTAGCGGGAGTCTAAAGGGATACGAGCAGTACTTC
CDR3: CAKTSGSLKGYEQYF

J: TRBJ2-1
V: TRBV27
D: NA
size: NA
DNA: TGTGCCAGCAGTACCCAAGGACTGGGAAACAATGAGCAGTTCTTC
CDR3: CASSTQGLGNNEQFF

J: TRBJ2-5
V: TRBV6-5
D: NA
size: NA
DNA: TGTGCCAGCAGTTACACCGAAAACAGGGGAGGAGAGACCCAGTACTTC
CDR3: CASSYTENRGGETQYF